The 17 T cell receptor beta chains below were found in one sample sequenced in a study of long-term antiretroviral therapy in people with HIV. Survey level was the resolution at which the v3.0 immunoSEQ assay ran. Profiled with immunoSEQ multiplex PCR; TCRdb holds only in-frame clones, not every one. In the table there are about 20,000 clones, about 82% of which are singletons. This sample comprised unsorted PBMCs, obtained 1.3 years after starting antiretroviral therapy. The origin of the receptors is a man in his 60s with HIV.

This chain joins TRBV5-4 and TRBJ1-2; TRBD1 matches 8 bases. The CDR3 contains 15 residues. Germline lookup yields CDR1 SGHNT and CDR2 YYREEE (reference sequence). V shed 5 bases, J shed 6 bases, and the junction held 12 bases outside the gene matches. The CDR3 DNA reads TGTGCCAGCAGTTATGGACAGGGAGGTTCTAATGGCTACACCTTC. Its translation: CASSYGQGGSNGYTF.

The chain is built from TRBV7-2 and TRBJ2-7; 13 bases are shared with TRBD2. V dropped 1 base and J dropped 0; count of bases not matched to a gene: 6. The CDR3 extends over 18 amino acids. Per the germline V gene, CDR1 is SGHTA and CDR2 is FQGNSA. Here the CDR3 reads CASSLVAGTSGASYEQYF. The CDR3 coding sequence is TGTGCCAGCAGCTTAGTAGCCGGGACTAGCGGGGCCTCCTACGAGCAGTACTTC.

The chain uses TRBV27 and TRBJ2-5, with D possibly being TRBD1 (5 bases). Trimming took off 4 bases at V and 2 bases at J, with 8 bases between the two ends. The CDR3 runs to 13 residues. The germline gives CDR1 MNHEY, CDR2 SMNVEV (reference sequence). The CDR3 here is CASSSTVQETQYF. The CDR3 DNA follows: TGTGCCAGCAGTTCGACAGTTCAAGAGACCCAGTACTTC.

The chain links TRBV13 to TRBJ1-2, with D unclear. This CDR3 spans 14 amino acids. Germline V gene sequence: CDR1 PRHDT, CDR2 FYEKMQ (reference sequence). The V gene lost 2 bases and the J gene lost 0 bases, with 7 bases spanning the gap. The CDR3 here is CASSLTKTNYGYTF. In DNA, the CDR3 is TGTGCCAGCAGCTTAACCAAAACTAACTATGGCTACACCTTC.

The rearrangement joins TRBV25-1 to TRBJ1-1; D is possibly TRBD1 (5 bases). The V end was cut by 1 base, the J end by 2 bases, with 11 bases between. The CDR3 has 15 residues. CDR1 is MGHDK, CDR2 SYGVNS, per germline. CDR3 amino acids: CASSESGGYNTEAFF. As DNA, the CDR3 is TGTGCCAGCAGTGAATCTGGGGGTTACAACACTGAAGCTTTCTTT.

The V and J genes are TRBV2 and TRBJ1-5; D uncertain. There are 17 residues in the CDR3. V dropped 3 bases and J dropped 4 bases, with 19 bases sitting between them. Germline assignment: CDR1 SNHLY and CDR2 FYNNEI. The CDR3 loop is CASSERLRPAFNQPQHF. The CDR3 DNA is TGTGCCAGCAGTGAGAGGCTACGACCTGCCTTTAATCAGCCCCAGCATTTT.

The V gene is TRBV4-2, the J gene TRBJ1-1; no clear D. Trimming cost V 4 bases and J 1 base, with 10 bases left between them. CDR1 LGHNA and CDR2 YNFKEQ come from the germline V gene. The CDR3 has 14 residues. The CDR3 sequence is CASSRISENTEAFF. CDR3 DNA: TGTGCCAGCAGCCGAATATCTGAGAACACTGAAGCTTTCTTT.

The J gene is TRBJ2-2, the V gene TRBV5-4; 8 bases fit TRBD2. The V segment lost 1 base and the J segment 1 base; nucleotides outside the gene matches: 3. CDR1 and CDR2 (germline): SGHNT, YYREEE (reference sequence). The CDR3 length is 16 residues. The CDR3 DNA is TGTGCCAGCAGCTTGTCACTAGCGGTGAACACCGGGGAGCTGTTTTTT. Amino acid sequence: CASSLSLAVNTGELFF.

The chain has TRBV5-4 and TRBJ1-1; D is uncertain. Looked up from germline, CDR1 is SGHNT and CDR2 is YYREEE (reference sequence). CDR3 length: 14 residues. V shed 9 bases and J shed 1 base, with 16 bases lying between them. The CDR3 region is CATVGVGENTEAFF. CDR3 nucleotides: TGTGCCACCGTCGGTGTGGGTGAGAACACTGAAGCTTTCTTT.

The table lists this clone with a few counts. V gene TRBV2 combines with J gene TRBJ1-5, with 8 bases that match TRBD1. Per the germline V gene, CDR1 is SNHLY and CDR2 is FYNNEI. Trimming at V came to 4 bases and at J to 7 bases, leaving 6 bases not matched to a gene. The CDR3 runs to 14 residues. In DNA form, the CDR3 reads TGTGCCAGCAGTGGACGGACAGGGAGGCAGCCCCAGCATTTT. It is translated as CASSGRTGRQPQHF.

This rearrangement joins TRBV5-6 to TRBJ2-3; a possible D gene is TRBD2 (5 bases). Per germline, CDR1 SGHDT and CDR2 YYEEEE. The length of the CDR3 is 14 residues. Trimming stripped 5 bases from V and 1 base from J, with 11 bases between. CDR3 in amino acids: CASSQTTGTDTQYF. The DNA for the CDR3 is TGTGCCAGCAGTCAGACTACTGGCACAGATACGCAGTATTTT.

The rearrangement uses TRBV29-1 and TRBJ2-4; TRBD2 might be the D (6 bases). Germline CDR1 SQVTM, CDR2 ANQGSEA. V lost 5 bases and J 5 bases, leaving 16 bases between the germline ends. This CDR3 comprises 14 residues. The CDR3 protein is CSVSRAGPQNIQYF. The CDR3 DNA is TGCAGCGTTTCTCGGGCGGGACCTCAAAACATTCAGTACTTC.

The J gene is TRBJ1-1, the V gene TRBV5-1; D may be TRBD1 (6 bases). V was clipped by 4 bases and J by 1 base, with 11 bases between them. CDR3 length: 14 residues. Per germline, CDR1 SGHRS and CDR2 YFSETQ. The CDR3 reads CASSEQGQNTEAFF. In nucleotides, the CDR3 is TGCGCCAGCAGCGAACAGGGACAGAACACTGAAGCTTTCTTT.

Only one count was recorded for this clone. The rearrangement uses TRBV7-8 and TRBJ2-3; the D is unclear. The germline V gene encodes CDR1 SGHVS and CDR2 FQNEAQ. Trimming took 2 bases from V and 0 from J, leaving 9 bases between them. The length of the CDR3 is 15 residues. The CDR3 loop is CASSLYGASTDTQYF. Here the CDR3 DNA reads TGTGCCAGCAGCTTATATGGCGCTAGCACAGATACGCAGTATTTT.

The J gene is TRBJ2-1, the V gene TRBV7-9, with 9 bases that match TRBD1. V gave up 1 base and J gave up 14 bases; unmatched junction bases: 9. This CDR3 region has 14 residues. Germline CDR1 SEHNR, CDR2 FQNEAQ (reference sequence). This CDR3 is CASSLDSGTGMEFF. CDR3 nucleotide sequence: TGTGCCAGCAGCTTAGATTCCGGGACAGGGATGGAGTTCTTC.

The chain carries TRBV5-1 and TRBJ1-5; TRBD1 is a possible D gene (5 bases). With 0 bases removed from V and 4 bases from J, the gap between germline ends came to 11 bases. There are 15 residues in the CDR3. The germline V gene encodes CDR1 SGHRS and CDR2 YFSETQ. CDR3 loop: CASSLGQGGNQPQHF. CDR3 sequence (DNA): TGCGCCAGCAGCTTGGGGCAGGGTGGAAATCAGCCCCAGCATTTT.

The rearrangement joins TRBV6-5 to TRBJ1-2; D may be TRBD1 (5 bases). The germline CDR1 and CDR2 sequences are MNHEY and SVGAGI. V lost 5 bases and J 5 bases, leaving 12 bases between the germline ends. The CDR3 is made up of 13 amino acids. The CDR3 spells CASSPTVSYGYTF. The DNA for the CDR3 is TGTGCCAGCAGTCCGACAGTCTCTTATGGCTACACCTTC.